This is a list of T cell receptor beta chains from one sample in a study of blood T cell repertoires in COVID-19. TCRdb keeps only in-frame clones here, not all; method: immunoSEQ multiplex PCR. Here the sample spans fewer than 150,000 clones, around 73% being singletons. The specimen was peripheral blood. These TCRs come from a man between 60 and 70 years old who had recovered from COVID-19. Both conserved end residues are part of each CDR3. The D gene is left open where the match is weak. The size field is filled for only some rows; it gives once, few, many or a size class.

j_gene | v_gene | d_gene | abundance | CDR3aa | CDR3nt
TRBJ2-3 | TRBV7-9 | . | few | CASSLGYSPTDTQYF | TGTGCCAGCAGCTTAGGGTACTCACCCACAGATACGCAGTATTTT
TRBJ2-2 | TRBV7-8 | . | once | CASILAEGSYTGELFF | TGTGCCAGCATCCTCGCTGAAGGGAGCTACACCGGGGAGCTGTTTTTT
TRBJ2-7 | TRBV28 | TRBD2 | . | CASSPWGGRTYEQYF | TGTGCCAGCAGTCCCTGGGGCGGGAGGACCTACGAGCAGTACTTC
TRBJ2-1 | TRBV29-1 | TRBD2 | . | CSVASGSVNEQFF | TGCAGCGTTGCTAGCGGGAGTGTTAATGAGCAGTTCTTC
TRBJ1-2 | TRBV5-4 | TRBD1 | . | CASSSTGNYGYTF | TGTGCCAGCAGCTCGACAGGGAACTATGGCTACACCTTC
TRBJ2-2 | TRBV30 | TRBD2 | few | CAWTIVGLAGPRPGELFF | TGTGCCTGGACCATCGTCGGATTAGCGGGGCCGCGGCCCGGGGAGCTGTTTTTT
TRBJ2-7 | TRBV25-1 | . | once | CASSDSARESEQYF | TGTGCCAGCAGTGATTCGGCCAGGGAATCCGAGCAGTACTTC
TRBJ2-5 | TRBV7-3 | . | . | CASSPRSRQETQYF | TGTGCCAGCAGCCCTAGGTCACGGCAAGAGACCCAGTACTTC
TRBJ1-2 | TRBV5-1 | TRBD1 | . | CASSLAQGSTSGYTF | TGCGCCAGCAGCTTGGCACAGGGGAGTACAAGCGGCTACACCTTC
TRBJ1-5 | TRBV15 | . | . | CATSRDHVTVSQPQHF | TGTGCCACCAGCAGAGATCATGTGACAGTAAGTCAGCCCCAGCATTTT
TRBJ1-5 | TRBV6-5 | TRBD1 | . | CATTGQGNQPQHF | TGTGCCACCACGGGACAGGGCAATCAGCCCCAGCATTTT
TRBJ2-1 | TRBV5-1 | TRBD2 | . | CASSLAAGAYNEQFF | TGCGCCAGCAGCTTGGCAGCGGGAGCTTACAATGAGCAGTTCTTC
TRBJ2-5 | TRBV2 | . | . | CASSLQGNQETQYF | TGTGCCAGCAGCCTACAGGGAAACCAAGAGACCCAGTACTTC
TRBJ2-3 | TRBV4-3 | TRBD2 | . | CASSPNPTSGSTDTQYF | TGCGCCAGCAGCCCCAACCCGACTAGCGGGTCCACAGATACGCAGTATTTT
TRBJ1-1 | TRBV19 | . | few | CASSPRTGEGTEAFF | TGTGCCAGTAGTCCCCGGACGGGAGAGGGGACTGAAGCTTTCTTT
TRBJ2-2 | TRBV30 | TRBD1 | . | CAWSYGQGYTGELFF | TGTGCCTGGAGTTATGGACAGGGGTACACCGGGGAGCTGTTTTTT
TRBJ2-3 | TRBV5-8 | . | . | CASSLGVASYTDTQYF | TGTGCCAGCAGCTTGGGGGTAGCGTCCTACACAGATACGCAGTATTTT
TRBJ1-5 | TRBV18 | . | . | CASSPDRNQPQHF | TGTGCCAGCTCACCCGACAGAAATCAGCCCCAGCATTTT
TRBJ2-2 | TRBV10-3 | . | . | CAISESGRRDSGELFF | TGTGCCATCAGTGAGTCGGGCAGAAGGGACTCCGGGGAGCTGTTTTTT
TRBJ2-5 | TRBV9 | . | . | CASSDSTDWETQYF | TGTGCCAGCTCCGACAGCACCGATTGGGAGACCCAGTACTTC
TRBJ2-2 | TRBV5-1 | . | . | CASREGTANTGELFF | TGCGCCAGCAGGGAGGGGACGGCGAACACCGGGGAGCTGTTTTTT
TRBJ2-2 | TRBV15 | TRBD2 | . | CATSSIAGGTGELFF | TGTGCCACCAGCAGTATAGCGGGGGGAACCGGGGAGCTGTTTTTT
TRBJ1-6 | TRBV10-3 | . | once | CAISVEGLGNSPLHF | TGTGCCATCAGTGTAGAAGGCCTCGGGAATTCACCCCTCCACTTT
TRBJ1-6 | TRBV28 | . | . | CASVGGGGPYNSPLHF | TGTGCCAGCGTTGGGGGCGGGGGGCCCTATAATTCACCCCTCCACTTT
TRBJ2-6 | TRBV28 | . | . | CASSPTLRSGANVLTF | TGTGCCAGCAGTCCTACTTTGCGGTCTGGGGCCAACGTCCTGACTTTC
TRBJ2-1 | TRBV29-1 | . | . | CSAEEGREQFF | TGCAGCGCCGAAGAGGGGAGGGAGCAGTTCTTC
TRBJ2-5 | TRBV29-1 | TRBD1 | . | CSVGQSQETQYF | TGCAGCGTGGGACAGTCACAAGAGACCCAGTACTTC
TRBJ1-2 | TRBV28 | . | . | CASSSPRQRLYGYTF | TGTGCCAGCAGTTCCCCCCGACAGAGACTTTATGGCTACACCTTC
TRBJ2-2 | TRBV7-2 | TRBD2 | . | CASTGLANTGELFF | TGTGCCAGCACGGGACTAGCGAACACCGGGGAGCTGTTTTTT
TRBJ1-6 | TRBV7-3 | TRBD1 | . | CASSFTTGPNSPLHF | TGTGCCAGCAGCTTTACGACAGGGCCTAATTCACCCCTCCACTTT
TRBJ2-5 | TRBV18 | TRBD2 | . | CASSPQRGAEETQYF | TGTGCCAGCTCACCCCAGCGGGGGGCCGAAGAGACCCAGTACTTC
TRBJ1-3 | TRBV6-5 | TRBD1 | . | CASSSTGAGNTIYF | TGTGCCAGCAGTTCGACAGGGGCTGGAAACACCATATATTTT
TRBJ2-7 | TRBV12-3/TRBV12-4 | . | . | CASSYDTHEQYF | TGTGCCAGCAGTTACGACACGCACGAGCAGTACTTC
TRBJ2-3 | TRBV11-2 | . | . | CASSGQRYNTDTQYF | TGTGCCAGCAGCGGCCAGCGTTACAACACAGATACGCAGTATTTT
TRBJ2-2 | TRBV6-4 | . | few | CASTAAPGTGELFF | TGTGCCAGCACAGCGGCCCCTGGCACCGGGGAGCTGTTTTTT
TRBJ1-3 | TRBV3-1/TRBV3-2 | . | . | CASMAGGRVSGNTIYF | TGTGCCAGCATGGCGGGGGGGCGCGTATCTGGAAACACCATATATTTT
TRBJ2-1 | TRBV7-2 | . | . | CASSLTNVGDEQFF | TGTGCCAGCAGCTTGACTAACGTGGGTGATGAGCAGTTCTTC
TRBJ2-7 | TRBV6-1 | . | . | CASSDGSTGSYEQYF | TGTGCCAGCAGTGATGGCTCTACAGGGTCCTACGAGCAGTACTTC
TRBJ2-5 | TRBV30 | . | . | CAWSVTGGGHQETQYF | TGTGCCTGGAGTGTAACGGGAGGGGGCCACCAAGAGACCCAGTACTTC
TRBJ2-1 | TRBV2 | TRBD2 | . | CAGGLAGPEQFF | TGTGCCGGAGGACTAGCGGGGCCCGAGCAGTTCTTC
TRBJ1-1 | TRBV28 | . | . | CASSLSMRGTEAFF | TGTGCCAGCAGTTTAAGCATGCGGGGCACTGAAGCTTTCTTT
TRBJ2-2 | TRBV10-3 | TRBD2 | . | CAISEKRGTGELFF | TGTGCCATCAGTGAAAAGCGGGGCACCGGGGAGCTGTTTTTT